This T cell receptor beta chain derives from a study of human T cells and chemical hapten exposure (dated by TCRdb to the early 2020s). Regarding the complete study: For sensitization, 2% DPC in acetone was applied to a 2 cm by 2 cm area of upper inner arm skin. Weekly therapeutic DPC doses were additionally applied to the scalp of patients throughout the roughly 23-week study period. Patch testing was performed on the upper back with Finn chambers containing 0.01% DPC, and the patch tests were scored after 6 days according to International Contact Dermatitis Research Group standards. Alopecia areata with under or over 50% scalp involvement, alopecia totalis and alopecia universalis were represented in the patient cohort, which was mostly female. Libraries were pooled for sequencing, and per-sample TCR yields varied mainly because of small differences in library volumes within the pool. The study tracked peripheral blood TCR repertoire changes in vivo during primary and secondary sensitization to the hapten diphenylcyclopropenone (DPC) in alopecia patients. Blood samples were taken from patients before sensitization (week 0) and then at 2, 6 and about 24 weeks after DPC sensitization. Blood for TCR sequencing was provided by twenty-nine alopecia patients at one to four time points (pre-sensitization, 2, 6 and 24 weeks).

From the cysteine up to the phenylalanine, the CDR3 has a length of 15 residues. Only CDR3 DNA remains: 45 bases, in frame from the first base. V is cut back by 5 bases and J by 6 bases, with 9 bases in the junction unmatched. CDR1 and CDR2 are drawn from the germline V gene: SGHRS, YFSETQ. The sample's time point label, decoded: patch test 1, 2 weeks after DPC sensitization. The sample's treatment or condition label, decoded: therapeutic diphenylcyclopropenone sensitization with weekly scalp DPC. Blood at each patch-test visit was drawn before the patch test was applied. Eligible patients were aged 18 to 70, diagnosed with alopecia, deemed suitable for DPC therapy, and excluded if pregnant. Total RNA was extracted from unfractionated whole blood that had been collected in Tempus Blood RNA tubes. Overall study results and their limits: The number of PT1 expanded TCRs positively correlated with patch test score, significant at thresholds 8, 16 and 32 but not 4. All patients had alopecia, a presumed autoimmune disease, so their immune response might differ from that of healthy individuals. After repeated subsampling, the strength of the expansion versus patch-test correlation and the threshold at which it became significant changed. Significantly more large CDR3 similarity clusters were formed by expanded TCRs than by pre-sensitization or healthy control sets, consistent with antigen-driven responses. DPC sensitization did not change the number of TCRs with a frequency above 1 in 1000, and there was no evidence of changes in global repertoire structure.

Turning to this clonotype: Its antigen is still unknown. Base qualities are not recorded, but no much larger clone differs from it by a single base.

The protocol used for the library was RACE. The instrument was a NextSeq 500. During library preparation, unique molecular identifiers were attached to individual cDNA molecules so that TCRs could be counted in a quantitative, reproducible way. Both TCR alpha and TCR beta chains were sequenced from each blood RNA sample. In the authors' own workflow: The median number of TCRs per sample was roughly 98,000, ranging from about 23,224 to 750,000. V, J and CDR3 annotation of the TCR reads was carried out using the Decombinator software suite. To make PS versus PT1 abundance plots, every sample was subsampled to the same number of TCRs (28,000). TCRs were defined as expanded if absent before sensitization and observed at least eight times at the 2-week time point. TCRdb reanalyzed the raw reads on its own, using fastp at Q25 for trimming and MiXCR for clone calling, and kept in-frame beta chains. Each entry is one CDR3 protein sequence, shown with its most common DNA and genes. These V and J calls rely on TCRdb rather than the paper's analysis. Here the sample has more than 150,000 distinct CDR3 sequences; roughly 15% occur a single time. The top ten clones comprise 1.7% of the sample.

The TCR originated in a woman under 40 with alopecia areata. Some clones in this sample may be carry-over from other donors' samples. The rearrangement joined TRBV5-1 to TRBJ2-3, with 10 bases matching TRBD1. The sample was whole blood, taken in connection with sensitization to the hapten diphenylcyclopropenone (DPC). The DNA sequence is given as TGCGCCAGCAGTAAAGGGACAGGGGATCTTGATACGCAGTATTTT. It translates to CASSKGTGDLDTQYF.